This TCR beta chain derives from a study of tumor-infiltrating lymphocytes in primary liver carcinoma. General study results and limits: Only about 7-24% of top clones showed up in all five tumor regions.

Co-extracting RNA and DNA was done with 20-30 mg of unsorted bulk tissue as input. TCR beta cDNA was prepared out of 500 ng total RNA by means of a constant-region primer. Amplification in three nested multiplex PCR rounds with slightly modified ARM-PCR gave rise to TCR beta libraries. MiXCR was run by TCRdb on the multiplex PCR reads, yielding one entry per CDR3 protein. The sample has fewer than 200,000 distinct CDR3 sequences, around 81% seen once. This clonotype was seen only once. The antigen is not known. One end of the junction varies from germline; a read error may be responsible. This clonotype was sampled from a man between 40 and 49 years old with primary liver carcinoma and hepatitis B virus infection. Sequences were obtained from tumor tissue from primary liver carcinoma.

The CDR3 loop is CASSNGQGAGEPFF. CDR3 sequence (DNA): TGTGCCAGCAGTAACGGACAGGGGGCCGGGGAGCCGTTTTTT. The chain carries TRBV6-4 and TRBJ2-2, with 11 positions matching TRBD1. This CDR3 is built from 14 residues. Germline values: CDR1 MRHNA, CDR2 SNTAGT.